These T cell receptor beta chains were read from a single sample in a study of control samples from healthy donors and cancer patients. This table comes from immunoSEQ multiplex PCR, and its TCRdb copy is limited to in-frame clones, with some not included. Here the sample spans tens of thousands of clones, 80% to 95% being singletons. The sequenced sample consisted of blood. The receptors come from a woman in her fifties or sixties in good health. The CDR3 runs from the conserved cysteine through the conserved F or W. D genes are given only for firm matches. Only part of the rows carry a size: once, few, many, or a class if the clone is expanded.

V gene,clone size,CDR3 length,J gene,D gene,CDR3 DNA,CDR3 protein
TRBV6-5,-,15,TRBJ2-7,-,TGTGCCAGCGCCTTTAATAGGAAGACGAACTACGAGCAGTACTTC,CASAFNRKTNYEQYF
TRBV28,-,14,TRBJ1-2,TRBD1,TGTGCCAGCAGTTTTTCCGGGACAGACTATGGCTACACCTTC,CASSFSGTDYGYTF
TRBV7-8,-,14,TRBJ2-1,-,TGTGCCAGCAGCGTGGGGGGCTTTGGGAATGAGCAGTTCTTC,CASSVGGFGNEQFF
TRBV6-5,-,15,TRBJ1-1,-,TGTGCCAGCAGTTACTCGCCAGGGACGGGAGCTGAAGCTTTCTTT,CASSYSPGTGAEAFF
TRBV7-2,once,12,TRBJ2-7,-,TGTGCCAGCAGCTTGGGAACCGGGGCGGCATCATTC,CASSLGTGAASF
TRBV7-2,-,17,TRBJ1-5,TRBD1,TGTGCCAGCAGCCCCAACCCGGGACAGGGAGGCAATCAGCCCCAGCATTTT,CASSPNPGQGGNQPQHF
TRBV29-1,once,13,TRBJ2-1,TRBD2,TGCAGCGGCGAGCGGGGGGGCTACAATGAGCAGTTCTTC,CSGERGGYNEQFF
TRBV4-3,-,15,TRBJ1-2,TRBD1,TGCGCCAGCAGCCAAGAAAGGGACAGCTTTTATGGCTACACCTTC,CASSQERDSFYGYTF
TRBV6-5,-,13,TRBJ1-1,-,TGTGCCACCTATCTCCGACAGAACACTGAAGCTTTCTTT,CATYLRQNTEAFF
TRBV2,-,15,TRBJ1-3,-,TGTGCCAGCATCCCCCGGGGGGGTGTCGGAAACACCATATATTTT,CASIPRGGVGNTIYF
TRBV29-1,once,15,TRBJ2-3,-,TGCAGCGTTGACATGGGGGAAGGCACAACAGATACGCAGTATTTT,CSVDMGEGTTDTQYF
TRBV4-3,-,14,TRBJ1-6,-,TGCGCCAGCAGCCAAGGGCCAGGGCGTTCACCCCTCCACTTT,CASSQGPGRSPLHF
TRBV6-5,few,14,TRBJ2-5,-,TGTGCCAGCAGGGCGAGACAGGAACGAGAGACCCAGTACTTC,CASRARQERETQYF
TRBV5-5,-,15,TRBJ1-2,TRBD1,TGTGCCAGCAGGAATAATACAGGGGCCACGGGTGGCTACACCTTC,CASRNNTGATGGYTF
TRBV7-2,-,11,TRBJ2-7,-,TGTGCCAGCAGAATATCCTACGAGCAGTACTTC,CASRISYEQYF
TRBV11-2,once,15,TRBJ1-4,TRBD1,TGTGCCAGCAGCTTAAGCAGGGGGCCAAATGAAAAACTGTTTTTT,CASSLSRGPNEKLFF
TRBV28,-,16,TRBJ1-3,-,TGTGCCAGCAGTACGACAGATCCATTCTCTGGAAACACCATATATTTT,CASSTTDPFSGNTIYF
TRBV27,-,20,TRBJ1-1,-,TGTGCCAGCAGTCCCATCCCACCACAGGCACGGGGGGGCCTTCGCACTGAAGCTTTCTTT,CASSPIPPQARGGLRTEAFF
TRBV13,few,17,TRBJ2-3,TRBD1,TGTGCCAGCAGCACCCGAAATCCACAGGGGGCCGCAGATACGCAGTATTTT,CASSTRNPQGAADTQYF
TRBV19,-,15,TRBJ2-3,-,TGTGCCAGTAGTATGGCGGGGAAGGGCACAGATACGCAGTATTTT,CASSMAGKGTDTQYF
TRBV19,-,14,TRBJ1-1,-,TGTGCCAGTAGTAAACTGACAGGCGGATCCGAAGCTTTCTTT,CASSKLTGGSEAFF
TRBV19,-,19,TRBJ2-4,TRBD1,TGTGCCAGTAGTATAGCGGGGGGGACAGGGGCCAGAGGCAAAAACATTCAGTACTTC,CASSIAGGTGARGKNIQYF
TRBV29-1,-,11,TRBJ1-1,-,TGCAGCGTGGAAGGATGGGCTGAAGCTTTCTTT,CSVEGWAEAFF
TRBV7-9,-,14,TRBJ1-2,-,TGTGCCAGCAGCTTATCATCAGGCCGAGGGGGCTACACCTTC,CASSLSSGRGGYTF
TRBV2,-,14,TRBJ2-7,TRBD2,TGTGCCAGCAGGCGCGGGGGTGGGGGCTACGAGCAGTACTTC,CASRRGGGGYEQYF
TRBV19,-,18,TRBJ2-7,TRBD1,TGTGCCAGTAGTCCTTCCGGGACAGGGATACGAGGTGGTAACGAGCAGTACTTC,CASSPSGTGIRGGNEQYF
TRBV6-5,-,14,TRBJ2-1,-,TGTGCCACCCGGGGGGACAGTGCGCTAAATGAGCAGTTCTTC,CATRGDSALNEQFF
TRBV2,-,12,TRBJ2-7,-,TGTGCCAGCAACCGACAGGTGGATGAGCAGTACTTC,CASNRQVDEQYF
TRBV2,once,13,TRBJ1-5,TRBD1,TGTGCCAGCAGTCTACAGGGGAGTCAGCCCCAGCATTTT,CASSLQGSQPQHF
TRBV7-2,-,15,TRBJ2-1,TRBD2,TGTGCCAGCAGCCGTGTCACTAGCGGGGGCAATGAGCAGTTCTTC,CASSRVTSGGNEQFF
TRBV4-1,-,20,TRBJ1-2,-,TGCGCCAGCAGCCAAGATTTTCTAGTGGACTCGGACGGAAGCTTCTATGGCTACACCTTC,CASSQDFLVDSDGSFYGYTF
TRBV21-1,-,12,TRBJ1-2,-,TGTGCCACCGCGACAGGGAGGGTAGGCTACACCTTC,CATATGRVGYTF
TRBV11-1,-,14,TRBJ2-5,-,TGTGCCAGCAGCTCCTACGGTCTACAAGAGACCCAGTACTTC,CASSSYGLQETQYF
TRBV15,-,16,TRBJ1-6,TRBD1,TGTGCCACCAGCACCTCCGAGGACAGGCCCAATTCACCCCTCCACTTT,CATSTSEDRPNSPLHF
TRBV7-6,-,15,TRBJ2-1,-,TGTGCCAGCAGCTTAGATGGGGTTAGCGACAATGAGCAGTTCTTC,CASSLDGVSDNEQFF
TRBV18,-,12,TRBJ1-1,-,TGTGCCAGCTCACTTCGGGACGGTGAAGCTTTCTTT,CASSLRDGEAFF
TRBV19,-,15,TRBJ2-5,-,TGTGCCAGTAGTAGGAGAGGTCACTGGGAAGAGACCCAGTACTTC,CASSRRGHWEETQYF
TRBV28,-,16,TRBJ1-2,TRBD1,TGTGCCAGCAGTCTCACCGGGACAGGGGGAATCTATGGCTACACCTTC,CASSLTGTGGIYGYTF
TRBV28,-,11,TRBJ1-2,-,TGTGCCAGCAGTCAAAGCTATGGCTACACCTTC,CASSQSYGYTF
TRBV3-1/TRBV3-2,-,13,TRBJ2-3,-,TGTGCCAGCAGCCAAGATTGGACAGATACGCAGTATTTT,CASSQDWTDTQYF
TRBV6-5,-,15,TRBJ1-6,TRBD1,TGTGCCAGCAGTTACCTAGGGACAGGGGCTTCACCCCTCCACTTT,CASSYLGTGASPLHF
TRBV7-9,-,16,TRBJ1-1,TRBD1,TGTGCCAGCAGCGCATTCTCAGGGGGGGCGAACACTGAAGCTTTCTTT,CASSAFSGGANTEAFF
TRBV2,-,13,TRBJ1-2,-,TGTGCCAGCAGACCCTACAGGGACTATGGCTACACCTTC,CASRPYRDYGYTF
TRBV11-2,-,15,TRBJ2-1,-,TGTGCCAGCAGATCCCTAAGGGTTCTGGCCAATGAGCAGTTCTTC,CASRSLRVLANEQFF
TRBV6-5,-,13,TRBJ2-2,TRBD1,TGTGCCAGCAAAAACAGGGGGCCCGGGGAGCTGTTTTTT,CASKNRGPGELFF
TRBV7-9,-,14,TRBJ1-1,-,TGTGCCAGCACCAGAGCTAAGGCGAACACTGAAGCTTTCTTT,CASTRAKANTEAFF
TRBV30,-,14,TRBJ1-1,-,TGTGCCTGGAGTGGCAGGGTGTGGAACACTGAAGCTTTCTTT,CAWSGRVWNTEAFF
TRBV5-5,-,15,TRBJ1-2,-,TGTGCCAGCAGCTCCGCCGGGACAAGGTCCTATGGCTACACCTTC,CASSSAGTRSYGYTF
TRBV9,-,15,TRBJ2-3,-,TGTGCCAGCAGCGTAGTGGGGACATGGTCCGATACGCAGTATTTT,CASSVVGTWSDTQYF
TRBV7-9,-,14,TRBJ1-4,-,TGTGCCAGCATCCTTGGGACGGGGAGTGAAAAACTGTTTTTT,CASILGTGSEKLFF
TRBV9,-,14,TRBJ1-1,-,TGTGCCAGCAGCGTAGCAGGAACCGACACTGAAGCTTTCTTT,CASSVAGTDTEAFF
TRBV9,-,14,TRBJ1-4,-,TGTGCCAGCAGCGTACACGGGTCGGGTGAAAAACTGTTTTTT,CASSVHGSGEKLFF
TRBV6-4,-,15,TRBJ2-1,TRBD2,TGTGCCAGCAGTGACTCGGGAGGGGAAGGGAATGAGCAGTTCTTC,CASSDSGGEGNEQFF
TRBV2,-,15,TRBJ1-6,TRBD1,TGTGCCAGCAGTGAACTGGACAGGGGAATTTCACCCCTCCACTTT,CASSELDRGISPLHF
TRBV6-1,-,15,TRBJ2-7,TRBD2,TGTGCCAGCAGTGCGACTAGCGGGGTATCCTACGAGCAGTACTTC,CASSATSGVSYEQYF
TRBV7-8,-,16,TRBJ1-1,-,TGTGCCAGCAGCTACTTAATACAAGGTGAGGGCACTGAAGCTTTCTTT,CASSYLIQGEGTEAFF